This T cell receptor beta chain originates from a study of chemoradiotherapy in HPV16-positive cancers. Overall study results and limits: For HPV16-positive patients, expanding HPV-responsive T cells associated with longer recurrence-free survival.

Profiling relied on immunoSEQ multiplex PCR, and the TCRdb table lists in-frame clones only, not all of them. The data show about 12,000 clones, with more than 75% seen just once and about 2.4% held by the top ten. As for this clone: The antigen remains unidentified.

Repeated repertoire sampling spanned the course of chemoradiotherapy. This specimen was blood, taken from a patient who underwent chemoradiotherapy. This TCR derives from a human donor with HPV-associated anogenital cancer.

The chain's CDR3 is CASSPSNSFGTGGAQQYF. In DNA, the CDR3 is TGTGCCAGTAGTCCTTCTAACTCCTTCGGGACAGGGGGCGCTCAGCAGTACTTC. This chain uses TRBV19 with TRBJ2-7; TRBD1 matches at 12 bases. The CDR3 contains 18 residues. V lost 5 bases to trimming and J lost 8 bases; unmatched junction nucleotides: 19. Germline-derived CDR1 and CDR2 are LNHDA and SQIVND (reference sequence). The entire variable domain, with the rest obtained from reference TRBV19 and TRBJ2-7, is as follows: DGGITQSPKYLFRKEGQNVTLSCEQNLNHDAMYWYRQDPGQGLRLIYYSQIVNDFQKGDIAEGYSVSREKKESFPLTVTSAQKNPTAFYLCASSPSNSFGTGGAQQYFGPGTRLTVT.